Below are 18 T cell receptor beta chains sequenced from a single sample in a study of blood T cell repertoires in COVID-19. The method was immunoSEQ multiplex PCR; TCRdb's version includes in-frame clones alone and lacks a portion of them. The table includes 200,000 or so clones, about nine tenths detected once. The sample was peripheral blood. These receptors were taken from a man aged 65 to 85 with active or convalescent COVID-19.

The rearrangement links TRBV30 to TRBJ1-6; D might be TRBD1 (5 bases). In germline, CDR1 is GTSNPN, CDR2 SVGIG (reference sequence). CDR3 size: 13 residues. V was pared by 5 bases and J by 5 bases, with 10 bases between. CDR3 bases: TGTGCCTGGCACGGGGGGGATAATTCACCCCTCCACTTT. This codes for CAWHGGDNSPLHF.

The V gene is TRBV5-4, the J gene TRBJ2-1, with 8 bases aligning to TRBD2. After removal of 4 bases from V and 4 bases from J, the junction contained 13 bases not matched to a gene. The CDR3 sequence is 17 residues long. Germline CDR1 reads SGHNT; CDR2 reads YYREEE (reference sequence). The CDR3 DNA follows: TGTGCCAGCAGCCTATATTACGGGAGGGCCGGTTACAATGAGCAGTTCTTC. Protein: CASSLYYGRAGYNEQFF. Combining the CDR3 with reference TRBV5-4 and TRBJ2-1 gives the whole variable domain ETGVTQSPTHLIKTRGQQVTLRCSSQSGHNTVSWYQQALGQGPQFIFQYYREEENGRGNFPPRFSGLQFPNYSSELNVNALELDDSALYLCASSLYYGRAGYNEQFFGPGTRLTVL.

The DNA of the CDR3 is TGTGCCAGCAGAACTGGGACAGGCAGCTCCTACGAGCAGTACTTC. Encoded protein: CASRTGTGSSYEQYF. V is TRBV6-5 and J is TRBJ2-7; 8 bases are shared with TRBD1. The CDR3 is 15 residues long. The trim removed 6 bases at V and 0 bases at J, leaving 7 bases unmatched. Per germline, CDR1 MNHEY and CDR2 SVGAGI.

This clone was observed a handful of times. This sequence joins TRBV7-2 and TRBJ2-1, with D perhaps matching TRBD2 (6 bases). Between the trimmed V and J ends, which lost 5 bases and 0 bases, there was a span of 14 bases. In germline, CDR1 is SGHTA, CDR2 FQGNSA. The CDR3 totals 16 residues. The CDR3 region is CASSASLGSSYNEQFF. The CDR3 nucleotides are TGTGCCAGCAGCGCATCACTCGGGAGCTCCTACAATGAGCAGTTCTTC.

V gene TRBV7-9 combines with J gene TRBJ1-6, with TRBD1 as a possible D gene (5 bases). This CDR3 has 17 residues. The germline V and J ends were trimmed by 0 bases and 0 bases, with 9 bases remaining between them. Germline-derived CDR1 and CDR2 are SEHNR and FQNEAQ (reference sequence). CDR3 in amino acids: CASSLASGGSYNSPLHF. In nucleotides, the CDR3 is TGTGCCAGCAGCTTAGCGTCCGGGGGCTCCTATAATTCACCCCTCCACTTT.

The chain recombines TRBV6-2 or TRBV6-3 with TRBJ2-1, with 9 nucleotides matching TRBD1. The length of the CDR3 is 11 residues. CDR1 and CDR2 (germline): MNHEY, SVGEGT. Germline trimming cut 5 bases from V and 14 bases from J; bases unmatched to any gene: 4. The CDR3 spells CASSQGQGKFF. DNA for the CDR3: TGTGCCAGCAGTCAAGGACAGGGGAAGTTCTTC.

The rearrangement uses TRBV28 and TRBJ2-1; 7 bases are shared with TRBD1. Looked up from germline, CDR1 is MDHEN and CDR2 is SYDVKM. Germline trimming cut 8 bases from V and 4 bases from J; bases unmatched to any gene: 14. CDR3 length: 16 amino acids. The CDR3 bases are TGTGCCAGCGGCCCCTCGGGACAGCAGAATTACAATGAGCAGTTCTTC. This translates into CASGPSGQQNYNEQFF.

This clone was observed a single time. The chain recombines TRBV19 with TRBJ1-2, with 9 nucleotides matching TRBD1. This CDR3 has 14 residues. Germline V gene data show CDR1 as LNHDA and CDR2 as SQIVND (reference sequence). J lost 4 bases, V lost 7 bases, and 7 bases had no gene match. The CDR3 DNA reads TGTGCCAGTATGGGACAGGGAGATGTCTATGGCTACACCTTC. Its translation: CASMGQGDVYGYTF.

CDR3 region: CASTRPGGGNTIYF. The DNA for the CDR3 is TGTGCCAGCACCCGCCCCGGGGGAGGAAACACCATATATTTT. The gene calls are TRBV6-5 and TRBJ1-3; TRBD1 might be the D (5 bases). This CDR3 has 14 amino acids. V shed 7 bases and J shed 4 bases, with 14 bases lying between them. Germline values: CDR1 MNHEY, CDR2 SVGAGI.

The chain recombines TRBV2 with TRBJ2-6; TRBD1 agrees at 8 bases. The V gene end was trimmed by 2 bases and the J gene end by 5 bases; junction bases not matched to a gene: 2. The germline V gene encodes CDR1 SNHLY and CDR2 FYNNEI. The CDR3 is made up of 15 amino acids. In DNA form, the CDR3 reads TGTGCCAGCAGTGAACAGGGGGCAAGGGCCAACGTCCTGACTTTC. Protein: CASSEQGARANVLTF. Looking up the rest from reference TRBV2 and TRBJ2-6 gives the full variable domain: EPEVTQTPSHQVTQMGQEVILRCVPISNHLYFYWYRQILGQKVEFLVSFYNNEISEKSEIFDDQFSVERPDGSNFTLKIRSTKLEDSAMYFCASSEQGARANVLTFGAGSRLTVL.

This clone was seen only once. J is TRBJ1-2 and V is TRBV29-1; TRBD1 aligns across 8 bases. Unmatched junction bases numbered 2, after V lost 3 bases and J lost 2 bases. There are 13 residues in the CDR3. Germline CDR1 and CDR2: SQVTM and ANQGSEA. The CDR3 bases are TGCAGCGTTGACCGGACAGGGAACTATGGCTACACCTTC. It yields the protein CSVDRTGNYGYTF. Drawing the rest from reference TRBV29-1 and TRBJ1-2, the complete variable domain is SAVISQKPSRDICQRGTSLTIQCQVDSQVTMMFWYRQQPGQSLTLIATANQGSEATYESGFVIDKFPISRPNLTFSTLTVSNMSPEDSSIYLCSVDRTGNYGYTFGSGTRLTVV.

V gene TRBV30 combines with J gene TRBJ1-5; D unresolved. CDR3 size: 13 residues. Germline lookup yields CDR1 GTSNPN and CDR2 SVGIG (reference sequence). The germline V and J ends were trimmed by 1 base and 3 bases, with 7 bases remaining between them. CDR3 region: CAWSGGINQPQHF. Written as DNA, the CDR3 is TGTGCCTGGAGTGGCGGGATCAATCAGCCCCAGCATTTT.

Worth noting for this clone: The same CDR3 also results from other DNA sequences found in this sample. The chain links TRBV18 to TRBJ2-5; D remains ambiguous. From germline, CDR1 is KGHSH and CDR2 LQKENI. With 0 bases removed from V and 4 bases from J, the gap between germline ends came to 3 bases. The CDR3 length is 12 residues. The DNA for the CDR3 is TGTGCCAGCTCACCACCGCGAGAGACCCAGTACTTC. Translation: CASSPPRETQYF.

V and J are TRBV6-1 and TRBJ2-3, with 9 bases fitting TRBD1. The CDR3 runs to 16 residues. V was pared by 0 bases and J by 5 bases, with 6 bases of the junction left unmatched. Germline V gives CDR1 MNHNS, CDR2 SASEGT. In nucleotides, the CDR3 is TGTGCCAGCAGTGAAGCAGGACAGGGGCGGGGAGATACGCAGTATTTT. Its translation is CASSEAGQGRGDTQYF.

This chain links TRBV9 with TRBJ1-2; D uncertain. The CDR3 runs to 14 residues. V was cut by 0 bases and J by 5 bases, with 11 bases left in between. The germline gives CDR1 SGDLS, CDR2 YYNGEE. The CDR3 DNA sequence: TGTGCCAGCAGCGTAGGGCCAGAAGCGTATGGCTACACCTTC. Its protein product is CASSVGPEAYGYTF.

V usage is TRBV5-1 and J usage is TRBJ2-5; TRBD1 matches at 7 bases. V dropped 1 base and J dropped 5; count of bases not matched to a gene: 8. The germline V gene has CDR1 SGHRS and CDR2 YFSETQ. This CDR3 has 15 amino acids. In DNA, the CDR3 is TGCGCCAGCAGCTTGAACACAGGGGTGGACGAGACCCAGTACTTC. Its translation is CASSLNTGVDETQYF.

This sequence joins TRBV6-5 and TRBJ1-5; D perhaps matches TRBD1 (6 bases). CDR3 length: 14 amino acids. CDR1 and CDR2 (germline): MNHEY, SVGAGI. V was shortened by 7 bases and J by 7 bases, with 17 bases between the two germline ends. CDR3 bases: TGTGCCAGCACCCTAGGGGGGGCGAGGCAGCCCCAGCATTTT. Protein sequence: CASTLGGARQPQHF.

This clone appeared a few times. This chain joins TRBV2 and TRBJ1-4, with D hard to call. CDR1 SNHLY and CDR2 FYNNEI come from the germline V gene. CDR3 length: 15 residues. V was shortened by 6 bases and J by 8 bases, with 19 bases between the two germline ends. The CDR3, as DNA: TGTGCCAGCAGACCTAGCCCCAACCAGAGCGAAAAACTGTTTTTT. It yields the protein CASRPSPNQSEKLFF.